This TCR beta chain appears in the sequencing data of a study of T cell changes during pregnancy in multiple sclerosis. Clones were read by immunoSEQ multiplex PCR, and TCRdb kept only the in-frame ones, dropping some. The sample holds approximately 20,000 clones, 75% to 90% seen once. Germline CDR1 reads MNHEY; CDR2 reads SMNVEV (reference sequence). V dropped 11 bases and J dropped 3; count of bases not matched to a gene: 10. The CDR3 sequence is 15 residues long. This clonotype was sampled from a female donor in good health, enrolled as a control in a pregnancy study. Material: CD8+ T cells from peripheral blood mononuclear cells, obtained in the third trimester of pregnancy. J is TRBJ2-2 and V is TRBV27; the match to TRBD2 covers 9 bases. The CDR3 reads CAGHGGGRDTGELFF. The CDR3 DNA follows: TGTGCCGGCCATGGGGGCGGGAGGGACACCGGGGAGCTGTTTTTT.